This TCR beta chain came from a study of siplizumab effects on memory and regulatory T cells. General study points: Proliferating Tregs in siplizumab cultures were never verified as suppressive. Roughly 75-97% of proliferating CD4+ or CD8+ clones lacked an assignable naive or memory phenotype. Apparently key alloresponse contributors, naive T cells also seemed more diverse than memory cells.

With respect to this clone: Its antigen is undetermined.

The data were produced by immunoSEQ multiplex PCR, yet TCRdb's version contains in-frame clones alone and is incomplete. In the table there are about 100,000 clones, under 95% of which are singletons. The CDR3 contains 16 residues. V shed 2 bases and J 4 bases; nucleotides not matched to a gene: 7. Germline CDR1 reads SNHLY; CDR2 reads FYNNEI. The sequenced material came from Tregs sorted from blood. V and J are TRBV2 and TRBJ2-2, with TRBD2 identical over 7 bases. The receptor's source is a human donor in good health. The CDR3 region has the DNA TGTGCCAGCAGTGAAAGGCGGGGCGGGGGCACCGGGGAGCTGTTTTTT. Translation gives CASSERRGGGTGELFF.